A single sample gave rise to the 20 T cell receptor beta chains below, sequenced in a study of cytotoxic CD8 clonotypes in ibrutinib-treated CLL. Sequencing was performed with immunoSEQ multiplex PCR; in TCRdb, only in-frame clones are kept and a portion is missing. The sample includes 150,000 to 200,000 clones, 72% of them seen just once. This material consisted of PBMCs, taken after 24 months of ibrutinib treatment. These receptors were obtained from a human donor with chronic lymphocytic leukemia.

The rearrangement joins TRBV11-2 to TRBJ2-3; the D is unclear. The CDR3 length is 14 residues. Trimming removed 1 base at V and 5 bases at J, with 10 bases between. CDR1 is SGHAT, CDR2 FQNNGV, per germline. In DNA, the CDR3 is TGTGCCAGCAGCTTAGTTGGTCTTGGAGATACGCAGTATTTT. It encodes CASSLVGLGDTQYF.

This sequence joins TRBV27 and TRBJ2-7, with 9 bases matching TRBD2. Germline V gene data show CDR1 as MNHEY and CDR2 as SMNVEV (reference sequence). The CDR3 is 15 residues long. V shed 6 bases, J shed 4 bases, and the junction held 10 bases outside the gene matches. DNA for the CDR3: TGTGCCAGCAGACTTAGCGGGAGTGTTGGTTACGAGCAGTACTTC. It translates to CASRLSGSVGYEQYF.

The V and J genes are TRBV7-2 and TRBJ2-3; 10 bases match TRBD2. Germline CDR1 and CDR2: SGHTA and FQGNSA. The length of the CDR3 is 17 residues. With V trimmed by 0 bases and J by 9 bases, 12 bases remained unmatched. The CDR3 region is CASSLAPSGRGIVTQYF. The CDR3 DNA sequence: TGTGCCAGCAGCTTAGCGCCGAGCGGGAGGGGTATCGTCACGCAGTATTTT.

The V and J genes are TRBV20-1 and TRBJ2-7, with D possibly being TRBD1 (5 bases). The CDR3 sequence is 11 residues long. Germline V lookup: CDR1 DFQATT, CDR2 SNEGSKA (reference sequence). V dropped 4 bases and J dropped 4 bases, with 8 bases sitting between them. The DNA of the CDR3 is TGCAGTGCTATACAGGCTTACGAGCAGTACTTC. The encoded protein is CSAIQAYEQYF.

The chain employs TRBV4-1 and TRBJ1-5, with TRBD1 matching over 8 bases. The CDR3 has 15 amino acids. Germline-derived CDR1 and CDR2 are MGHRA and YSYEKL. With 6 bases clipped from V and 6 bases from J, the junction kept 10 bases outside the gene matches. As DNA, the CDR3 is TGCGCCAGCAGACTGGACAGGGTGTCCCCTCAGCCCCAGCATTTT. It encodes CASRLDRVSPQPQHF.

The chain couples TRBV19 to TRBJ1-2; a possible D gene is TRBD1 (6 bases). The V end was cut by 5 bases, the J end by 4 bases, with 14 bases between. CDR1 LNHDA and CDR2 SQIVND come from the germline V gene (reference sequence). The CDR3 consists of 14 residues. CDR3 nucleotide sequence: TGTGCCAGTAGTTTTACAGGGCCTTTCTATGGCTACACCTTC. As protein: CASSFTGPFYGYTF.

The rearrangement uses TRBV7-9 and TRBJ2-1; possibly TRBD2 for D (5 bases). Germline CDR1 and CDR2: SEHNR and FQNEAQ (reference sequence). Trimming removed 0 bases at V and 15 bases at J, with 21 bases between. This CDR3 has 15 residues. The CDR3 region is CASSLAPTAGEVPFF. CDR3 nucleotide sequence: TGTGCCAGCAGCTTAGCACCAACCGCGGGCGAGGTACCGTTCTTC.

CDR3 nucleotides: TGTGCCAGCAGTTACGACAGGGAAACTTCCTACGAGCAGTACTTC. Protein sequence: CASSYDRETSYEQYF. The chain uses TRBV6-5 and TRBJ2-7, with 7 bases that match TRBD1. Germline V CDR1 and CDR2: MNHEY, SVGAGI. CDR3 size: 15 residues. The junction had 5 bases not matched to a gene; V was cut back by 2 bases and J by 1 base.

The chain recombines TRBV7-8 with TRBJ2-7; possibly TRBD1 for D (5 bases). V dropped 1 base and J dropped 6 bases, with 13 bases sitting between them. CDR3 length equals 14 residues. The germline CDR1 and CDR2 sequences are SGHVS and FQNEAQ. CDR3 loop: CASSLEVFRAEQYF. DNA for the CDR3: TGTGCCAGCAGCTTAGAGGTTTTCAGGGCCGAGCAGTACTTC. The full variable domain, in which reference TRBV7-8 and TRBJ2-7 provide the parts outside the CDR3, is GAGVSQSPRYKVAKRGQDVALRCDPISGHVSLFWYQQALGQGPEFLTYFQNEAQLDKSGLPSDRFFAERPEGSVSTLKIQRTQQEDSAVYLCASSLEVFRAEQYFGPGTRLTVT.

This clone was seen a few times. This chain links TRBV5-4 with TRBJ1-1, with D possibly TRBD1 on 5 matching bases. Germline values: CDR1 SGHNT, CDR2 YYREEE (reference sequence). Trimming pared 3 bases from V and 7 bases from J, leaving 10 bases between. CDR3 length: 12 amino acids. CDR3 DNA: TGTGCCAGCAGCTGGGATGGGGGTGAAGCTTTCTTT. Protein: CASSWDGGEAFF.

This chain uses TRBV7-9 with TRBJ2-5, with 7 bases matching TRBD2. Germline V gives CDR1 SEHNR, CDR2 FQNEAQ (reference sequence). CDR3 length: 15 residues. The V segment lost 0 bases and the J segment 4 bases; nucleotides outside the gene matches: 5. The CDR3 coding sequence is TGTGCCAGCAGCTTAGCCCAACTAGCGTTAGAGACCCAGTACTTC. Protein product: CASSLAQLALETQYF.

The V call is TRBV6-6, the J call TRBJ2-7; TRBD1 might be the D (5 bases). This CDR3 spans 16 amino acids. V lost 1 base and J 5 bases, leaving 18 bases between the germline ends. CDR1 and CDR2 (germline): MNHNY, SVGAGI (reference sequence). The CDR3 here is CASSYLPGSNIDEQYF. The DNA of the CDR3 is TGTGCCAGCAGTTACTTACCAGGGTCGAACATCGACGAGCAGTACTTC.

The CDR3 region is CASSNQGLSNEKLFF. As DNA, the CDR3 is TGTGCCAGCAGTAATCAGGGTCTCTCTAATGAAAAACTGTTTTTT. This chain connects TRBV6-5 to TRBJ1-4; tentative D call: TRBD1 (5 bases). This CDR3 is built from 15 residues. Trimming pared 5 bases from V and 3 bases from J, leaving 13 bases between. Germline lookup yields CDR1 MNHEY and CDR2 SVGAGI.

The chain employs TRBV4-1 and TRBJ2-7; 10 positions match TRBD2. V shed 1 base, J shed 7 bases, and the junction held 10 bases outside the gene matches. CDR3 length: 16 residues. Looked up from germline, CDR1 is MGHRA and CDR2 is YSYEKL. The CDR3 DNA reads as TGCGCCAGCAGCCAAGGGACTAGCGGTCGCTTTGGTGAGCAGTACTTC. This codes for CASSQGTSGRFGEQYF.

Written as DNA, the CDR3 is TGTGCCAGCAGTAGAATGGCATCCTACGAGCAGTACTTC. Its protein is CASSRMASYEQYF. The chain recombines TRBV6-5 with TRBJ2-7; unclear D gene. This CDR3 comprises 13 residues. Germline lookup yields CDR1 MNHEY and CDR2 SVGAGI. The V and J ends lost 5 bases and 1 base respectively, with 9 bases between them.

The DNA of the CDR3 is TGTGCCAGCAGTTACTCAGGGGGCAGGTCCTACGAGCAGTACTTC. Translating it yields CASSYSGGRSYEQYF. V gene TRBV6-5 combines with J gene TRBJ2-7, with 7 bases matching TRBD1. The CDR3 extends over 15 amino acids. The V and J ends lost 0 bases and 1 base, in that order; junction bases with no gene match: 3. Germline CDR1 MNHEY, CDR2 SVGAGI.

The chain has TRBV11-2 and TRBJ1-2; D gene uncertain. The CDR3 length is 12 residues. Trimming took 6 bases from V and 5 from J, leaving 10 bases between them. Germline values: CDR1 SGHAT, CDR2 FQNNGV. The CDR3, as DNA: TGTGCCAGCAGATCAGACCCATATGGCTACACCTTC. Translated: CASRSDPYGYTF.

V usage is TRBV25-1 and J usage is TRBJ1-1; no reliable D call. The CDR3 totals 18 residues. V dropped 5 bases and J dropped 1 base, with 23 bases sitting between them. Germline V CDR1 and CDR2: MGHDK, SYGVNS. The CDR3 nucleotides are TGTGCCAGCAGTCCTGACCCAAGGGTAAGCAGTACGAACACTGAAGCTTTCTTT. Its translation is CASSPDPRVSSTNTEAFF.

The V gene is TRBV7-2, the J gene TRBJ2-5; D gene ambiguous. The CDR3 is 14 amino acids. The ends were cut back, 0 bases at V and 7 bases at J, with 12 bases in the middle. Germline CDR1 is SGHTA and CDR2 is FQGNSA. The CDR3, as DNA: TGTGCCAGCAGCTTAGCCTCTAATGGACGGACCCAGTACTTC. Translated: CASSLASNGRTQYF. The whole variable domain, filled in from reference TRBV7-2 and TRBJ2-5, reads GAGVSQSPSNKVTEKGKDVELRCDPISGHTALYWYRQSLGQGLEFLIYFQGNSAPDKSGLPSDRFSAERTGGSVSTLTIQRTQQEDSAVYLCASSLASNGRTQYFGPGTRLLVL.

V is TRBV5-4 and J is TRBJ2-1, with D hard to call. V lost 4 bases, J lost 2 bases, and 10 bases lay in between. Germline V gene sequence: CDR1 SGHNT, CDR2 YYREEE (reference sequence). This CDR3 comprises 14 residues. CDR3 loop: CASSVRLAYNEQFF. CDR3 sequence (DNA): TGTGCCAGCAGCGTTAGGCTAGCCTACAATGAGCAGTTCTTC.